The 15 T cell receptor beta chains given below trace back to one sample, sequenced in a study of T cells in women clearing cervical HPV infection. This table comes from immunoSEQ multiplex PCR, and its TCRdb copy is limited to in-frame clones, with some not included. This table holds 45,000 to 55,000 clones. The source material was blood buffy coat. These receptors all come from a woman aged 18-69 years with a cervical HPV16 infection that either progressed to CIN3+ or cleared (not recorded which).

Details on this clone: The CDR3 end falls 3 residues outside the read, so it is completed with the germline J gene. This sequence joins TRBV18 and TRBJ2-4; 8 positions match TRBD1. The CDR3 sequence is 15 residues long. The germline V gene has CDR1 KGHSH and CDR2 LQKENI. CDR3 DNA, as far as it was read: TGTGCCAGCTCACCACGACAGGGGTCTAACTATGGT. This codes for CASSPRQGSNYG. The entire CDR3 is CASSPRQGSNYGQYF. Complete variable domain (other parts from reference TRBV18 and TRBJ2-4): NAGVMQNPRHLVRRRGQEARLRCSPMKGHSHVYWYRQLPEEGLKFMVYLQKENIIDESGMPKERFSAEFPKEGPSILRIQQVVRGDSAAYFCASSPRQGSNYGQYFGAGTRLSVL.

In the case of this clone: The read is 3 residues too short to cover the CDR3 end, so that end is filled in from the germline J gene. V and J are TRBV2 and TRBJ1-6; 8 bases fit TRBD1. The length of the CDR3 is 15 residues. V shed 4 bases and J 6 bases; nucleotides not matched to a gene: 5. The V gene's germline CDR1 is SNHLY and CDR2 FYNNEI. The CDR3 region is CASSVSGQGNSPLHF. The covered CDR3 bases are TGTGCCAGCAGTGTATCAGGACAGGGTAATTCACCC.

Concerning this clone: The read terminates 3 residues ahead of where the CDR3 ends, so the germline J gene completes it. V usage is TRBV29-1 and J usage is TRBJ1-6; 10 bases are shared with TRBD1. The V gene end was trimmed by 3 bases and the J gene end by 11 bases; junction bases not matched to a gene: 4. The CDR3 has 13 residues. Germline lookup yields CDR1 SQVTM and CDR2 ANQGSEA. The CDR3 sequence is CSVDTGQGPPLHF. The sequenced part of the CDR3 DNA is TGCAGCGTTGACACGGGACAGGGGCCACCC.

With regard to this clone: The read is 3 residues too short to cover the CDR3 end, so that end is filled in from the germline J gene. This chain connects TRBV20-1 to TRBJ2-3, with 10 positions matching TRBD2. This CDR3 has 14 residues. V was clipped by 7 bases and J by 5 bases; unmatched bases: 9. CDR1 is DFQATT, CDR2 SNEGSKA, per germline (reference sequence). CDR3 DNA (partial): TGCAGTGTGGTAGCGGGGGGCACCATAGATACG. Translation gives CSVVAGGTIDT. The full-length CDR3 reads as CSVVAGGTIDTQYF.

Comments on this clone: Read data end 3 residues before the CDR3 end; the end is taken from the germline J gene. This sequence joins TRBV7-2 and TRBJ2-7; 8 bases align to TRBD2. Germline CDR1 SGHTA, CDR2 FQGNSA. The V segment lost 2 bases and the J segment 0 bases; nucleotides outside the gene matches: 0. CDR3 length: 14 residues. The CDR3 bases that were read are TGTGCCAGCAGCTTAACTAGCGGCTCCTACGAG. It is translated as CASSLTSGSYE. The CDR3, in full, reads CASSLTSGSYEQYF.

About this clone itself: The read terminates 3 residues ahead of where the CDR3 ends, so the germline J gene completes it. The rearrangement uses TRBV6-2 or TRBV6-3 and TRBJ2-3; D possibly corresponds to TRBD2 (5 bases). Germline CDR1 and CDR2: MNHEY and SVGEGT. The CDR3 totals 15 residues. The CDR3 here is CASSFLPADQEAQYF. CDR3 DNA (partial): TGTGCCAGCAGTTTCCTTCCAGCGGACCAAGAGGCG.

Here the CDR3 reads CASSLDRDRGQYF. Incomplete CDR3 DNA: TGCGCCAGCAGCTTGGACAGGGATCGGGGT. V and J are TRBV5-1 and TRBJ2-4; weak D call: TRBD1 (6 bases). From the germline J gene comes the end of the CDR3, since the read stops 3 residues before it. Germline assignment: CDR1 SGHRS and CDR2 YFSETQ. The CDR3 covers 13 residues.

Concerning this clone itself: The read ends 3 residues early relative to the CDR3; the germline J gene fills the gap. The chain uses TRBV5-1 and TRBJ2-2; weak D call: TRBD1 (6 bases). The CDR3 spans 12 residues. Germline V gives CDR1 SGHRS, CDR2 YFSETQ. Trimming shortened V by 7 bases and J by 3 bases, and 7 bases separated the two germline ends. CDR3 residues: CASSGDTGELFF. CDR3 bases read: TGCGCCAGCTCAGGGGACACCGGGGAG.

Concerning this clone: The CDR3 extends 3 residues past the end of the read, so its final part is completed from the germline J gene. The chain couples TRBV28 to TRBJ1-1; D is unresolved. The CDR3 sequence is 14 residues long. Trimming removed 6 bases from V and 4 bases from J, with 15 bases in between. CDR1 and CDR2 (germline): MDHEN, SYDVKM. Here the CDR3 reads CASRLGVGSTEAFF. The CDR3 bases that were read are TGTGCCAGCAGACTCGGGGTAGGGAGCACTGAA.

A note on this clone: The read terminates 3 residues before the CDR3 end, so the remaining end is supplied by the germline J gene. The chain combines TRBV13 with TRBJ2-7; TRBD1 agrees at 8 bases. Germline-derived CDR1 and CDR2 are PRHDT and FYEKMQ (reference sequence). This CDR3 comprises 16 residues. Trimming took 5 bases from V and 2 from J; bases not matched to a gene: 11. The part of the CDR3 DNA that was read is TGTGCCAGCAGCGACCGAAGGACAGGGCTCACCTACGAG. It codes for CASSDRRTGLTYE. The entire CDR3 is CASSDRRTGLTYEQYF. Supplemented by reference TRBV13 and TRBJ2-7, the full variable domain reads AAGVIQSPRHLIKEKRETATLKCYPIPRHDTVYWYQQGPGQDPQFLISFYEKMQSDKGSIPDRFSAQQFSDYHSELNMSSLELGDSALYFCASSDRRTGLTYEQYFGPGTRLTVT.

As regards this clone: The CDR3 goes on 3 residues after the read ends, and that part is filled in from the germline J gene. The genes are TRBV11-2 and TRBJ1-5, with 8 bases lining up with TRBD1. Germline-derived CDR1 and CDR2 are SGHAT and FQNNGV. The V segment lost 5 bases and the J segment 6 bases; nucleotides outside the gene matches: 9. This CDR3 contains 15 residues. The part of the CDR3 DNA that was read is TGTGCCAGCAGCACCCTGACAGGGGTCGGTCAGCCC. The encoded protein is CASSTLTGVGQP. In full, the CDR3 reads CASSTLTGVGQPQHF.

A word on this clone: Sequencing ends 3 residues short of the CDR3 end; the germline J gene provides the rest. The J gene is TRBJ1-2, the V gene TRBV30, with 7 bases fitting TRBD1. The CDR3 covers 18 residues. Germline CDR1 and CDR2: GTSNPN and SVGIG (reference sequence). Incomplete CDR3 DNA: TGTGCCTGGAGTGTGAACAGGGGCGTTAGTAGCTCCTACAATGAC. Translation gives CAWSVNRGVSSSYND. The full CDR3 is CAWSVNRGVSSSYNDYTF.

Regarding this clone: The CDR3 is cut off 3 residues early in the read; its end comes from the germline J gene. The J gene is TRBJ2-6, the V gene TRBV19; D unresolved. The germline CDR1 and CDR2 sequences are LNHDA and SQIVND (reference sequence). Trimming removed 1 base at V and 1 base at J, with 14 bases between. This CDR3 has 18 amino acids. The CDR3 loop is CASSIAARLRSGANVLTF. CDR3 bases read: TGTGCCAGTAGTATAGCCGCTAGGTTACGTTCTGGGGCCAACGTC.

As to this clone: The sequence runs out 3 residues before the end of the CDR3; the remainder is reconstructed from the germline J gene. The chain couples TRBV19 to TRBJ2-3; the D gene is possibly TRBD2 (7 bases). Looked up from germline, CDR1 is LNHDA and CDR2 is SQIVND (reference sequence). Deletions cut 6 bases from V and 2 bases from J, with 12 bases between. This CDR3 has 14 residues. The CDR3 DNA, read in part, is TGTGCCAGTAGGGCGGGGGCGATCACAGATACG. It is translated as CASRAGAITDT. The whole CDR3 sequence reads CASRAGAITDTQYF.

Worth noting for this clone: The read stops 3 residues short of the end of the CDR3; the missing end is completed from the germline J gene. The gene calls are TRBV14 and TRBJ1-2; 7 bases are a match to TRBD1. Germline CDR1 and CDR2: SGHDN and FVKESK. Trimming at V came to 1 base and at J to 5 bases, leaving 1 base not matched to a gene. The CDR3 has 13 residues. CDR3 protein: CASSQVQGYGYTF. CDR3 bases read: TGTGCCAGCAGCCAAGTACAGGGGTATGGC. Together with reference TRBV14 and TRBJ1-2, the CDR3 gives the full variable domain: EAGVTQFPSHSVIEKGQTVTLRCDPISGHDNLYWYRRVMGKEIKFLLHFVKESKQDESGMPNNRFLAERTGGTYSTLKVQPAELEDSGVYFCASSQVQGYGYTFGSGTRLTVV.